This T cell receptor beta chain appears in the sequencing data of a study of shared clonotypes between healthy human individuals. Template for every sorted-subset replicate PCR totaled 200 to 250 ng DNA, around 33,000 T cell genomes. The repertoire was sequenced with immunoSEQ multiplex PCR; TCRdb's copy has only in-frame clones and lacks some. Found here are roughly 1,000,000 clones, approximately 80% of them singletons; the top ten hold 0.5% to 0.65%. The CDR3 totals 13 residues. Deletions cut 4 bases from V and 6 bases from J, with 13 bases between. Germline lookup yields CDR1 SGHDN and CDR2 FVKESK. Regarding the study as a whole: Generation of non-shared clonotypes was less probable than generation of clonotypes shared by all four donors.

A remark on this clone: Its antigen is still unknown.

The V call is TRBV14, the J call TRBJ2-7, with D unresolved. The TCR was taken from a young man in good health. Some clones in this sample may be carry-over from other donors' samples. Sequenced material: memory CD4+ T cells from PBMCs. Documented subset: CD45RA-negative fraction. CDR3 in amino acids: CASSRLLSREQYF. CDR3 bases: TGTGCCAGCAGCCGCCTGTTATCGCGCGAGCAGTACTTC. Combining the CDR3 with reference TRBV14 and TRBJ2-7 gives the whole variable domain EAGVTQFPSHSVIEKGQTVTLRCDPISGHDNLYWYRRVMGKEIKFLLHFVKESKQDESGMPNNRFLAERTGGTYSTLKVQPAELEDSGVYFCASSRLLSREQYFGPGTRLTVT.